These 20 T cell receptor beta chains originate from one sample sequenced in a study of T-cell reconstitution after alpha-beta-depleted transplantation in children. Researchers prepared the TCRbeta library using unique molecular identifiers, the study reports. TCRdb reprocessed the PCR reads via MiXCR and lists one record per CDR3 protein. Here the sample spans about 610,000 distinct CDR3 sequences, about 10% being singletons. Sequences were derived from PBMCs from the stem cell graft donor, sampled from the stem cell graft. The receptor source for this set is a human donor who donated a stem cell graft to a child with acute myeloid leukemia.

This clonotype was picked up a small number of times. The genes are TRBV29-1 and TRBJ2-7; TRBD2 agrees at 7 bases. Trimming at V came to 6 bases and at J to 2 bases, leaving 10 bases not matched to a gene. CDR1 SQVTM and CDR2 ANQGSEA come from the germline V gene. CDR3 length equals 14 residues. CDR3 in amino acids: CSVQGSSGAYEQYF. CDR3 DNA sequence: TGCAGCGTCCAGGGATCTAGCGGAGCCTACGAGCAGTACTTC.

This clonotype showed up many times. The chain combines TRBV12-3 or TRBV12-4 with TRBJ2-1, with D hard to call. The V end was cut by 3 bases, the J end by 4 bases, with 10 bases between. This CDR3 contains 14 residues. CDR3 region: CASSLSGVYNEQFF. The CDR3, as DNA: TGTGCCAGCAGTTTGTCTGGGGTATACAATGAGCAGTTCTTC.

CDR3 coding DNA: TGTGCCTGGAGTGTGAACAGTCCATTTGGGGGCTACACCTTC. Protein: CAWSVNSPFGGYTF. The chain joins TRBV30 to TRBJ1-2; D call uncertain. Trimming cost V 0 bases and J 8 bases, with 16 bases left between them. The length of the CDR3 is 14 residues. Germline V gives CDR1 GTSNPN, CDR2 SVGIG (reference sequence).

This clonotype was detected many times. This chain links TRBV29-1 with TRBJ2-7; D call uncertain. With 4 bases removed from V and 1 base from J, the gap between germline ends came to 11 bases. Germline CDR1 is SQVTM and CDR2 is ANQGSEA. The CDR3 loop spans 13 amino acids. CDR3 residues: CSVVWEGSYEQYF. The CDR3 nucleotides are TGCAGCGTTGTGTGGGAAGGATCCTACGAGCAGTACTTC.

J is TRBJ2-5 and V is TRBV29-1; D may match TRBD1 or TRBD2 (5 bases each). This CDR3 contains 13 residues. Germline CDR1 SQVTM, CDR2 ANQGSEA. V lost 8 bases and J 5 bases, leaving 18 bases between the germline ends. CDR3 loop: CSFRDGAGETQYF. The CDR3 DNA sequence: TGCAGCTTTCGGGACGGCGCCGGGGAGACCCAGTACTTC.

This clonotype was counted at least ten times. V is TRBV5-1 and J is TRBJ2-7; 7 bases map to TRBD2. Per the germline V gene, CDR1 is SGHRS and CDR2 is YFSETQ. Germline trimming cut 4 bases from V and 5 bases from J; bases unmatched to any gene: 6. The CDR3 extends over 13 amino acids. CDR3 amino acids: CASSQGGRNEQYF. The CDR3 coding sequence is TGCGCCAGCAGCCAGGGAGGGCGGAACGAGCAGTACTTC.

This clonotype was observed many times. The V and J genes are TRBV7-3 and TRBJ2-2; TRBD1 is a possible D gene (5 bases). Germline CDR1 SGHTA, CDR2 FQGTGA. V lost 3 bases and J lost 1, with 6 bases in between. The CDR3 has 14 residues. The CDR3 DNA reads as TGTGCCAGCAGCTTTGGACAGAACACCGGGGAGCTGTTTTTT. It encodes CASSFGQNTGELFF.

The sample holds a few counts of this clonotype. The chain uses TRBV6-1 and TRBJ1-1; possibly TRBD1 for D (5 bases). CDR1 is MNHNS and CDR2 is SASEGT in the germline V gene. Trimming cost V 5 bases and J 0 bases, with 13 bases left between them. The CDR3 sequence is 15 residues long. CDR3 sequence reads: CASSRREDMNTEAFF. The CDR3 bases are TGTGCCAGCAGTCGGCGGGAGGACATGAACACTGAAGCTTTCTTT.

The table lists this clonotype with a few counts. This chain joins TRBV10-3 and TRBJ2-3; 8 bases align to TRBD1. The CDR3 runs to 17 residues. The V gene end was trimmed by 7 bases and the J gene end by 6 bases; junction bases not matched to a gene: 18. The germline V gene has CDR1 ENHRY and CDR2 SYGVKD. Written as DNA, the CDR3 is TGTGCCATCAAGCCCACAGGACAGGGTGATATCCTGGATACGCAGTATTTT. Encoded protein: CAIKPTGQGDILDTQYF.

This clonotype was seen more than once but under ten times. The CDR3: CASRNWNTGELFF. CDR3 bases: TGTGCCAGCAGGAATTGGAACACCGGGGAGCTGTTTTTT. The V and J genes are TRBV6-1 and TRBJ2-2; D is uncertain. CDR1 MNHNS and CDR2 SASEGT come from the germline V gene. There are 13 residues in the CDR3. Trimming pared 6 bases from V and 1 base from J, leaving 6 bases between.

The J gene is TRBJ2-7, the V gene TRBV20-1; tentatively, D is TRBD1 or TRBD2 (6 bases each). Per the germline V gene, CDR1 is DFQATT and CDR2 is SNEGSKA (reference sequence). This CDR3 has 14 residues. V was clipped by 3 bases and J by 6 bases, with 18 bases between them. CDR3 residues: CSASRGDEGREQYF. In nucleotides, the CDR3 is TGCAGTGCTAGTAGGGGGGATGAGGGCCGCGAGCAGTACTTC.

This clonotype was detected ten times or more. The chain employs TRBV29-1 and TRBJ1-3; perhaps TRBD1 as D (6 bases). V was shortened by 2 bases and J by 3 bases, with 8 bases between the two germline ends. Germline V gene lookup returns CDR1 SQVTM and CDR2 ANQGSEA. This CDR3 is 13 amino acids long. As DNA, the CDR3 is TGCAGCGTTGAATCAGGGGTTGGAAACACCATATATTTT. Translated: CSVESGVGNTIYF. The variable domain in full, completed from reference TRBV29-1 and TRBJ1-3, reads SAVISQKPSRDICQRGTSLTIQCQVDSQVTMMFWYRQQPGQSLTLIATANQGSEATYESGFVIDKFPISRPNLTFSTLTVSNMSPEDSSIYLCSVESGVGNTIYFGEGSWLTVV.

The CDR3 spells CASSKTGQGGEQYF. CDR3 in DNA: TGTGCCAGCAGTAAAACGGGACAGGGTGGCGAGCAGTACTTC. V and J are TRBV12-3 or TRBV12-4 and TRBJ2-7; 9 bases fit TRBD1. The V gene end was trimmed by 5 bases and the J gene end by 6 bases; junction bases not matched to a gene: 8. CDR3 length: 14 amino acids.

This chain joins TRBV5-1 and TRBJ1-1; D remains ambiguous. V was pared by 1 base and J by 2 bases, with 9 bases between. CDR1 is SGHRS and CDR2 is YFSETQ in the germline V gene. The CDR3 has 14 amino acids. The CDR3 nucleotides read TGCGCCAGCAGCTTGAGTGCCCCAAACACTGAAGCTTTCTTT. Protein product: CASSLSAPNTEAFF. Drawing the rest from reference TRBV5-1 and TRBJ1-1, the complete variable domain is KAGVTQTPRYLIKTRGQQVTLSCSPISGHRSVSWYQQTPGQGLQFLFEYFSETQRNKGNFPGRFSGRQFSNSRSEMNVSTLELGDSALYLCASSLSAPNTEAFFGQGTRLTVV.

This chain connects TRBV7-8 to TRBJ1-4; a possible D gene is TRBD1 (5 bases). Germline V gene data show CDR1 as SGHVS and CDR2 as FQNEAQ. The ends were cut back, 3 bases at V and 11 bases at J, with 16 bases in the middle. The CDR3 consists of 14 residues. The chain's CDR3 is CASSLTESPGKLFF. CDR3 nucleotides: TGTGCCAGCAGCTTGACAGAATCTCCTGGGAAACTGTTTTTT. Combining the CDR3 with reference TRBV7-8 and TRBJ1-4 gives the whole variable domain GAGVSQSPRYKVAKRGQDVALRCDPISGHVSLFWYQQALGQGPEFLTYFQNEAQLDKSGLPSDRFFAERPEGSVSTLKIQRTQQEDSAVYLCASSLTESPGKLFFGSGTQLSVL.

The sample holds a few counts of this clonotype. V is TRBV20-1 and J is TRBJ1-1; weak D call: TRBD1 (6 bases). CDR3 length: 16 residues. The germline V and J ends were trimmed by 0 bases and 4 bases, with 18 bases remaining between them. The germline V gene encodes CDR1 DFQATT and CDR2 SNEGSKA (reference sequence). The CDR3, as DNA: TGCAGTGCTAGAGACCCCGGACAGCTGGAAGGCACTGAAGCTTTCTTT. This translates into CSARDPGQLEGTEAFF.

This clonotype came up many times. The chain is built from TRBV20-1 and TRBJ2-7, with 7 bases identical to TRBD2. J lost 3 bases, V lost 5 bases, and 10 bases had no gene match. CDR1 and CDR2 (germline): DFQATT, SNEGSKA (reference sequence). The CDR3 is made up of 14 amino acids. The CDR3 spells CSALGLGLNYEQYF. In DNA, the CDR3 is TGCAGTGCTCTAGGACTAGGACTAAACTACGAGCAGTACTTC.

The gene calls are TRBV5-1 and TRBJ2-2; 7 bases are a match to TRBD1. Trimming at V came to 3 bases and at J to 4 bases, leaving 9 bases not matched to a gene. There are 16 residues in the CDR3. Germline V gene data show CDR1 as SGHRS and CDR2 as YFSETQ. The CDR3 is CASSSRQGGSTGELFF. As DNA, the CDR3 is TGCGCCAGCAGCTCGAGACAGGGCGGAAGCACCGGGGAGCTGTTTTTT.

V and J are TRBV30 and TRBJ2-3, with D perhaps TRBD1 (6 bases). From germline, CDR1 is GTSNPN and CDR2 SVGIG (reference sequence). The CDR3 runs to 15 residues. V lost 0 bases, J lost 4 bases, and 14 bases lay in between. CDR3 bases: TGTGCCTGGAGTGTACCGAGGGGGAGCGCAGATACGCAGTATTTT. It encodes CAWSVPRGSADTQYF.

This clonotype came up many times. The CDR3 DNA follows: TGCAGCGTTGATTTGACGGCGACAGGGATCTATGGCTACACCTTC. This codes for CSVDLTATGIYGYTF. The genes are TRBV29-1 and TRBJ1-2; 7 bases line up with TRBD1. The CDR3 totals 15 residues. Germline V gene sequence: CDR1 SQVTM, CDR2 ANQGSEA. With 3 bases clipped from V and 4 bases from J, the junction kept 11 bases outside the gene matches. Looking up the rest from reference TRBV29-1 and TRBJ1-2 gives the full variable domain: SAVISQKPSRDICQRGTSLTIQCQVDSQVTMMFWYRQQPGQSLTLIATANQGSEATYESGFVIDKFPISRPNLTFSTLTVSNMSPEDSSIYLCSVDLTATGIYGYTFGSGTRLTVV.